Shown below are 27 T cell receptor beta chains from a single sample sequenced in a study of T cell responses to AZD1222 COVID-19 vaccine. Data came from immunoSEQ multiplex PCR; TCRdb stores just in-frame clones and leaves some out. The sample carries under 150,000 clones, roughly 90% recorded once. Sequenced here: peripheral blood, sampled on day 0 of AZD1222 vaccination. Receptors originate from an adult in good health.

V is TRBV7-2 and J is TRBJ2-3, with D unresolved. V was shortened by 1 base and J by 2 bases, with 4 bases between the two germline ends. Germline CDR1 is SGHTA and CDR2 is FQGNSA. This CDR3 contains 13 residues. CDR3 coding DNA: TGTGCCAGCAGCTTAGATTACACAGATACGCAGTATTTT. Amino acid sequence: CASSLDYTDTQYF.

The rearrangement links TRBV6-5 to TRBJ2-7; 9 bases match TRBD2. With V trimmed by 10 bases and J by 4 bases, 11 bases remained unmatched. CDR1 and CDR2 (germline): MNHEY, SVGAGI. CDR3 length: 14 residues. The CDR3 loop reads CAIPRTSDSYEQYF. CDR3 coding DNA: TGTGCCATCCCGAGGACTAGCGATTCGTACGAGCAGTACTTC.

This clone turned up a few times. The chain carries TRBV6-5 and TRBJ1-1; the D is unclear. V was pared by 6 bases and J by 5 bases, with 13 bases between. This CDR3 spans 13 amino acids. CDR1 is MNHEY, CDR2 SVGAGI, per germline. The DNA of the CDR3 is TGTGCCAGCAGCCGGGCCCCGGAAACTGAAGCTTTCTTT. Protein: CASSRAPETEAFF.

This chain links TRBV3-1 (or the pseudogene TRBV3-2) with TRBJ1-6; 7 bases line up with TRBD1. The trim removed 3 bases at V and 10 bases at J, leaving 6 bases unmatched. Germline lookup yields CDR1 LGHDT and CDR2 YNNKEL (reference sequence). The CDR3 loop spans 14 amino acids. In DNA form, the CDR3 reads TGTGCCAGCAGCCAGGAGGGGGCAAGGTCACCCCTCCACTTT. Amino acid sequence: CASSQEGARSPLHF.

The chain joins TRBV7-3 to TRBJ1-3; tentatively, D is TRBD1 (5 bases). Germline V gives CDR1 SGHTA, CDR2 FQGTGA. V dropped 4 bases and J dropped 0 bases, with 22 bases sitting between them. The CDR3 covers 19 residues. CDR3 amino acids: CASSSTGGKPLLSGNTIYF. CDR3 nucleotides: TGTGCCAGCAGCTCGACCGGGGGGAAACCACTTCTCTCTGGAAACACCATATATTTT. Together with reference TRBV7-3 and TRBJ1-3, the CDR3 gives the full variable domain: GAGVSQTPSNKVTEKGKYVELRCDPISGHTALYWYRQSLGQGPEFLIYFQGTGAADDSGLPNDRFFAVRPEGSVSTLKIQRTERGDSAVYLCASSSTGGKPLLSGNTIYFGEGSWLTVV.

The CDR3 nucleotides are TGTGCCAGCAGCTTTACAGGGGGCCTCGAGACCCAGTACTTC. Residues: CASSFTGGLETQYF. The V and J genes are TRBV7-9 and TRBJ2-5; 9 bases fit TRBD1. The CDR3 loop spans 14 amino acids. After removal of 3 bases from V and 5 bases from J, the junction contained 4 bases not matched to a gene. Germline V lookup: CDR1 SEHNR, CDR2 FQNEAQ (reference sequence). Combining the CDR3 with reference TRBV7-9 and TRBJ2-5 gives the whole variable domain DTGVSQNPRHKITKRGQNVTFRCDPISEHNRLYWYRQTLGQGPEFLTYFQNEAQLEKSRLLSDRFSAERPKGSFSTLEIQRTEQGDSAMYLCASSFTGGLETQYFGPGTRLLVL.

The rearrangement joins TRBV19 to TRBJ1-2; the match to TRBD1 covers 11 bases. The V gene end was trimmed by 4 bases and the J gene end by 2 bases; junction bases not matched to a gene: 9. Germline V gives CDR1 LNHDA, CDR2 SQIVND (reference sequence). The CDR3 loop spans 17 amino acids. The CDR3 sequence is CASSRTGGSLSNYGYTF. The CDR3 nucleotides read TGTGCCAGTAGTAGGACAGGGGGCTCTTTATCGAACTATGGCTACACCTTC.

The V and J genes are TRBV18 and TRBJ2-7; 15 bases map to TRBD2. Per the germline V gene, CDR1 is KGHSH and CDR2 is LQKENI. The J segment lost 4 bases and the V segment lost 2 bases, leaving 3 bases of the junction unmatched. The CDR3 has 16 amino acids. The CDR3 reads CASSPGLAGGLYEQYF. The CDR3 bases are TGTGCCAGCTCACCAGGACTAGCGGGGGGGCTGTACGAGCAGTACTTC.

This clone was seen just once. The gene calls are TRBV7-6 and TRBJ2-1; tentative D call: TRBD2 (7 bases). Germline assignment: CDR1 SGHVS and CDR2 FNYEAQ. CDR3 length: 15 amino acids. The ends were cut back, 1 base at V and 7 bases at J, with 14 bases in the middle. The CDR3 DNA is TGTGCCAGCAGCTTAGAGGGGGGAGGGACGAATGAGCAGTTCTTC. Amino acids: CASSLEGGGTNEQFF.

This clone has just one count. This CDR3 is CASSHRGRETQYF. For the CDR3, the DNA is TGTGCCAGCAGTCACAGGGGTAGGGAGACCCAGTACTTC. V usage is TRBV6-2 or TRBV6-3 and J usage is TRBJ2-5, with 7 nucleotides matching TRBD1. The CDR3 has 13 residues. Germline V gives CDR1 MNHEY, CDR2 SVGEGT. Losses at the gene ends were 5 bases for V and 5 bases for J; bases not matched to a gene: 5.

This clone was observed at least ten times. The rearrangement joins TRBV27 to TRBJ1-6, with D possibly matching TRBD1 (5 bases). Trimming shortened V by 6 bases and J by 7 bases, and 13 bases separated the two germline ends. This CDR3 spans 14 amino acids. Germline V gene data show CDR1 as MNHEY and CDR2 as SMNVEV (reference sequence). CDR3 bases: TGTGCCAGCAGGCTCGGGACGGGGAATTCACCCCTCCACTTT. Protein product: CASRLGTGNSPLHF.

This clone was seen only once. The DNA of the CDR3 is TGTGCTTCGGGGGGGTTGGACGAGCAGTTCTTC. Translation: CASGGLDEQFF. The V gene is TRBV28, the J gene TRBJ2-1; TRBD2 aligns across 8 bases. CDR3 size: 11 residues. The V gene's germline CDR1 is MDHEN and CDR2 SYDVKM.

The rearrangement joins TRBV12-3 or TRBV12-4 to TRBJ2-1; D ambiguous. The germline V and J ends were trimmed by 8 bases and 12 bases, with 14 bases remaining between them. The CDR3 totals 11 residues. CDR3 amino acids: CASAYSWGQFF. CDR3 nucleotide sequence: TGTGCCAGCGCTTACTCGTGGGGGCAGTTCTTC.

The chain joins TRBV6-5 to TRBJ1-1; possible D gene TRBD1, 5 bases. This CDR3 has 15 amino acids. Germline assignment: CDR1 MNHEY and CDR2 SVGAGI. V lost 0 bases, J lost 3 bases, and 11 bases lay in between. DNA of the CDR3: TGTGCCAGCAGTTACTCAGGGGCAGACTACACTGAAGCTTTCTTT. This codes for CASSYSGADYTEAFF.

The chain links TRBV29-1 to TRBJ1-5; tentatively, D is TRBD1 (5 bases). The CDR3 is 13 residues long. V was cut by 1 base and J by 7 bases, with 11 bases left in between. Per the germline V gene, CDR1 is SQVTM and CDR2 is ANQGSEA. CDR3 loop: CSVEGGVGQPQHF. As DNA, the CDR3 is TGCAGCGTTGAAGGGGGGGTAGGACAGCCCCAGCATTTT.

The rearrangement joins TRBV6-5 to TRBJ1-1; D might be TRBD1 (6 bases). Trimming pared 5 bases from V and 0 bases from J, leaving 10 bases between. The CDR3 has 14 residues. Germline CDR1 and CDR2: MNHEY and SVGAGI. In nucleotides, the CDR3 is TGTGCCAGCAGTCATCGGACAGTGAACACTGAAGCTTTCTTT. Translating it yields CASSHRTVNTEAFF.

The chain recombines TRBV12-3 or TRBV12-4 with TRBJ1-1, with TRBD1 as a possible D gene (6 bases). Trimming pared 7 bases from V and 4 bases from J, leaving 13 bases between. The CDR3 is 13 residues long. CDR3 DNA sequence: TGTGCCAGCATTCAGGCGGGGGCCACTGAAGCTTTCTTT. Translating it yields CASIQAGATEAFF.

This clone was seen a single time. The V gene is TRBV6-5, the J gene TRBJ1-5, with 8 bases lining up with TRBD1. This CDR3 has 14 amino acids. Germline CDR1 and CDR2: MNHEY and SVGAGI. Trimming cost V 6 bases and J 3 bases; bases outside gene matches: 4. The CDR3 nucleotides read TGTGCCAGCAGGGGGACAGGTTTCAATCAGCCCCAGCATTTT. Its translation is CASRGTGFNQPQHF.

This rearrangement joins TRBV28 to TRBJ2-7; 11 bases map to TRBD2. Trimming removed 3 bases from V and 0 bases from J; junction bases left unmatched: 10. Germline CDR1 reads MDHEN; CDR2 reads SYDVKM. CDR3 length: 18 amino acids. CDR3 in amino acids: CASSLLTSGAASSYEQYF. The CDR3 region has the DNA TGTGCCAGCAGTTTGTTGACTAGCGGGGCTGCTAGCTCCTACGAGCAGTACTTC.

The chain combines TRBV7-3 with TRBJ2-1, with a possible D match to TRBD2 (5 bases). The CDR3 spans 14 residues. Trimming took 4 bases from V and 4 from J, leaving 11 bases between them. Per the germline V gene, CDR1 is SGHTA and CDR2 is FQGTGA. In DNA form, the CDR3 reads TGTGCCAGCAGCTCCCAAGACTATTACAATGAGCAGTTCTTC. Protein sequence: CASSSQDYYNEQFF.

V and J are TRBV27 and TRBJ1-5; D not resolved. Germline CDR1 MNHEY, CDR2 SMNVEV (reference sequence). The CDR3 consists of 13 residues. The V end was cut by 7 bases, the J end by 2 bases, with 9 bases between. Here the CDR3 reads CASNPKGNQPQHF. The CDR3 nucleotides read TGTGCCAGCAATCCTAAGGGCAATCAGCCCCAGCATTTT.

The chain uses TRBV9 and TRBJ2-5; D gene uncertain. The CDR3 sequence is 13 residues long. V dropped 3 bases and J dropped 3 bases, with 9 bases sitting between them. Germline assignment: CDR1 SGDLS and CDR2 YYNGEE. Here the CDR3 reads CASSGDPKETQYF. CDR3 DNA: TGTGCCAGCAGCGGAGACCCTAAAGAGACCCAGTACTTC.

V gene TRBV3-1 (or the pseudogene TRBV3-2) combines with J gene TRBJ1-2, with D hard to call. The germline gives CDR1 LGHDT, CDR2 YNNKEL (reference sequence). Trimming took off 4 bases at V and 10 bases at J, with 10 bases between the two ends. CDR3 length equals 11 residues. The CDR3 protein is CASSPGKNYTF. The CDR3 coding sequence is TGTGCCAGCAGCCCCGGAAAAAACTACACCTTC.

V usage is TRBV30 and J usage is TRBJ2-2; D possibly corresponds to TRBD2 (5 bases). Germline CDR1 reads GTSNPN; CDR2 reads SVGIG (reference sequence). The V gene lost 4 bases and the J gene lost 6 bases, with 12 bases spanning the gap. The CDR3 is 13 residues long. CDR3 in DNA: TGTGCCTGGAATCTGGGCGGGTCCGGGGAGCTGTTTTTT. Translation: CAWNLGGSGELFF.

This chain uses TRBV5-6 with TRBJ2-7, with 8 bases aligning to TRBD1. This CDR3 spans 15 amino acids. Germline CDR1 is SGHDT and CDR2 is YYEEEE. J gave up 2 bases and V 0 bases, and 4 bases lay outside the gene matches. The CDR3: CASSLGGQVAYEQYF. DNA for the CDR3: TGTGCCAGCAGCTTGGGGGGACAGGTGGCCTACGAGCAGTACTTC.

This chain links TRBV25-1 with TRBJ2-2; 11 nucleotides line up with TRBD2. The J segment lost 3 bases and the V segment lost 4 bases, leaving 7 bases of the junction unmatched. This CDR3 region has 17 residues. CDR1 is MGHDK, CDR2 SYGVNS, per germline. The CDR3 DNA is TGTGCCAGCAGTGGGCCACTAGCGGGAGACGACACCGGGGAGCTGTTTTTT. It encodes CASSGPLAGDDTGELFF.

V usage is TRBV18 and J usage is TRBJ1-1; no clear D gene. Trimming took 3 bases from V and 1 from J, leaving 15 bases between them. This CDR3 spans 16 amino acids. Germline V lookup: CDR1 KGHSH, CDR2 LQKENI. CDR3 sequence: CASSPNLGSSNTEAFF. CDR3 nucleotides: TGTGCCAGCTCACCTAATTTGGGGTCATCGAACACTGAAGCTTTCTTT.